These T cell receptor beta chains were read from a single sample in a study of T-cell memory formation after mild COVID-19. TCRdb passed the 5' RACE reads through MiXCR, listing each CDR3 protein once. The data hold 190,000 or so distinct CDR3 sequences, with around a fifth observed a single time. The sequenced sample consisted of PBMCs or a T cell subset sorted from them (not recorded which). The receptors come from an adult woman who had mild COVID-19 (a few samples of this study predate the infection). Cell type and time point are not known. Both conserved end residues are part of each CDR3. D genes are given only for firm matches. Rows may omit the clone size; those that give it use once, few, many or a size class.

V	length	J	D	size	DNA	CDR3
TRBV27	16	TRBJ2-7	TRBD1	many	TGTGCCAGCAGTCCGCTCACAGGGGTGTCCCCCCTCGAGCAGTACTTC	CASSPLTGVSPLEQYF
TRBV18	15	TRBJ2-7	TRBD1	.	TGTGCCAGCTCACCAGATGACAGGGGCTCCTACGAGCAGTACTTC	CASSPDDRGSYEQYF
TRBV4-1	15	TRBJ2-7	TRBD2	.	TGCGCCAGCAGCCAAGACCCTAGCGGGGTGTACGAGCAGTACTTC	CASSQDPSGVYEQYF
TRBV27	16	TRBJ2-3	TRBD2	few	TGTGCCAGCAGTTCCCTCGGGACTACCCTCAGGGATACGCAGTATTTT	CASSSLGTTLRDTQYF
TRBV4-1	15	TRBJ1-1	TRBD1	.	TGCGCCAGCAGCCTCATCGGACAGGGGAACACTGAAGCTTTCTTT	CASSLIGQGNTEAFF
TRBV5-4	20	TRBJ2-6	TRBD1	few	TGTGCCAGCAGCTTGTTCCCAGGGGGCCTGAAAAGCTCTGGGGCCAACGTCCTGACTTTC	CASSLFPGGLKSSGANVLTF
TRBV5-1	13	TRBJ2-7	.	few	TGCGCCAGCAGTTCCGACTACTCCTACGAGCAGTACTTC	CASSSDYSYEQYF
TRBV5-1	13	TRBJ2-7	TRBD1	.	TGCGCCAGCAGCTTGGAACAGGGGTACGAGCAGTACTTC	CASSLEQGYEQYF
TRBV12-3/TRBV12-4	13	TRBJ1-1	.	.	TGTGCCAGCAGTCCAATGGCGGTAGGGGAAGCTTTCTTT	CASSPMAVGEAFF
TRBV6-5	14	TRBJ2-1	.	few	TGTGCCAGCACCCACGGGCAGGGTGGCAATGAGCAGTTCTTC	CASTHGQGGNEQFF
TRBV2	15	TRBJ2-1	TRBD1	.	TGTGCCAGCAGGGCGGGACAGGGGATTTACAATGAGCAGTTCTTC	CASRAGQGIYNEQFF
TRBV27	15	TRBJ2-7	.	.	TGTGCCAGCAGTTTATCTTCAGGGGCATGGTACGAGCAGTACTTC	CASSLSSGAWYEQYF
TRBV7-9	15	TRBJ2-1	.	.	TGTGCCAGCAGCCCTAGGACGGCATCCTACAATGAGCAGTTCTTC	CASSPRTASYNEQFF
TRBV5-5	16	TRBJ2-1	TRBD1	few	TGTGCCAGCAGTCGTAGGACAGGGAGTTCCTACAATGAGCAGTTCTTC	CASSRRTGSSYNEQFF
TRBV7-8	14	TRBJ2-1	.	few	TGTGCCAGCAGCTTAGCGGGGGACACCCTCGAGCAGTTCTTC	CASSLAGDTLEQFF
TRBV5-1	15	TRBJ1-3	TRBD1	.	TGCGCCAGCAGCTCGGGACAGGGACATTTGGACACCATATATTTT	CASSSGQGHLDTIYF
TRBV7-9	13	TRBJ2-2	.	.	TGTGCCAGCAGCCCATCACCGGCCGGGGAGCTGTTTTTT	CASSPSPAGELFF
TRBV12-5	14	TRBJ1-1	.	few	TGTGCTAGTGGTTTAAGTTATCCGAACACTGAAGCTTTCTTT	CASGLSYPNTEAFF
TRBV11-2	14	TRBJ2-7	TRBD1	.	TGTGCCAGCAGCCTCATGACAGGGGGCTACGAGCAGTACTTC	CASSLMTGGYEQYF
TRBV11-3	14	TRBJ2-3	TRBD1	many	TGTGCCAGCAGCTCCCGGACAGGGATAGATACGCAGTATTTT	CASSSRTGIDTQYF
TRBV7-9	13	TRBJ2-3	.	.	TGTGCCAGCAGCCGCAGGGAAATGGATACGCAGTATTTT	CASSRREMDTQYF
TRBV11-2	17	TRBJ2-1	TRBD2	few	TGTGCCAGCAGCTTGGGAATAGCGGGAGCCGCTTTCGATGAGCAGTTCTTC	CASSLGIAGAAFDEQFF
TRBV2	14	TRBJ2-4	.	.	TGTGCCAGTGAACCGAGACAAACCCCGAACATTCAGTACTTC	CASEPRQTPNIQYF
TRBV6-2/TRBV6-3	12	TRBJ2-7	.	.	TGTGCCAGCAGTTACCCGCAGGTGGAGCAGTACTTC	CASSYPQVEQYF
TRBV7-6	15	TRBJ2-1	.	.	TGTGCCAGCAGCCCAACGGAATCATCCTACAATGAGCAGTTCTTC	CASSPTESSYNEQFF
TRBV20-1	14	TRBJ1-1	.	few	TGCAGTGCTAGAGATCGGGCAGAGAACACTGAAGCTTTCTTT	CSARDRAENTEAFF
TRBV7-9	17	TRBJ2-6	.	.	TGTGCCAGCAGCTTATCAGCGCAGGACTCTGGGGCCAACGTCCTGACTTTC	CASSLSAQDSGANVLTF
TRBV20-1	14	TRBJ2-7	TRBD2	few	TGCAGTGCTAGGACCCTAGCGGGAGGCGCCGAGCAGTACTTC	CSARTLAGGAEQYF
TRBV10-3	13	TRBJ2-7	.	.	TGTGCCATCAGTGACCTGGACGACTACGAGCAGTACTTC	CAISDLDDYEQYF
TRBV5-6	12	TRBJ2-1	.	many	TGTGCCAGCAGCCGCTTAGGCAATGAGCAGTTCTTC	CASSRLGNEQFF
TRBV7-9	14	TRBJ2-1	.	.	TGTGCCAGCAGCTTAGGGACAGCCTGGAAAGAGCAGTTCTTC	CASSLGTAWKEQFF
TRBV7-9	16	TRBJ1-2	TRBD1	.	TGTGCCAGCAGCTTACCGCATTTGGGACAGGGGAATGGCTACACCTTC	CASSLPHLGQGNGYTF
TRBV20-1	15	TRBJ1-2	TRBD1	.	TGCAGTGCTAGAGACTCGACAGGGTCTAACTATGGCTACACCTTC	CSARDSTGSNYGYTF
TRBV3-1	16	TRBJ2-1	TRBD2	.	TGTGCCAGCAGCCGCTCGACTAGCGGGAGTTTATGTGAGCAGTTCTTC	CASSRSTSGSLCEQFF
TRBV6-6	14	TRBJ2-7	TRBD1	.	TGTGCCAGCAGTCCTCAGGGGGCATCCTACGAGCAGTACTTC	CASSPQGASYEQYF
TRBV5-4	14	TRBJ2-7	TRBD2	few	TGTGCCAGCAGCTCCTACACGGGGGGCTACGAGCAGTACTTC	CASSSYTGGYEQYF
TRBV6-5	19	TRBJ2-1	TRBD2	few	TGTGCCAGCAGTTACCGCGGACTTGGGACTAGCGGAGAGAACAATGAGCAGTTCTTC	CASSYRGLGTSGENNEQFF
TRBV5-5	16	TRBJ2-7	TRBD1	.	TGTGCCAGCAGCTACACCTGGACAGGGGGTTCCTACGAGCAGTACTTC	CASSYTWTGGSYEQYF
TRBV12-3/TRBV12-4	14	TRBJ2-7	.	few	TGTGCCAGCAGCAGTGGGCAAACCCTCTACGAGCAGTACTTC	CASSSGQTLYEQYF
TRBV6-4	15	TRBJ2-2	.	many	TGTGCCAGCAGTCCCTCGGCCTCCTGGACCGGGGAGCTGTTTTTT	CASSPSASWTGELFF
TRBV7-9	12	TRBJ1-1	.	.	TGTGCCAGCAGCTTAGAGGGTGGGCAAGCTTTCTTT	CASSLEGGQAFF